This T cell receptor (beta chain) was documented in a study of T-cell reconstitution after alpha-beta-depleted transplantation in children. The CDR3 runs 15 residues. The V end was cut by 2 bases, the J end by 2 bases, with 13 bases between. The study's findings and limits: Recipient T cells and thymic progenitors that survived were the source of the high TCRbeta diversity seen at day 60 in some patients. Newly produced T cells mostly accounted for T-cell counts and diversity one year post-transplant. Several hundred expanded graft clones reportedly supplied alpha-beta T cells about two months after transplant.

This clonotype was observed at least ten times. The antigen is not known. Unique molecular identifiers tagged the TCRbeta library. In TCRdb, the PCR reads were re-called with MiXCR into one record per CDR3 protein. The table lists roughly 500,000 distinct CDR3 sequences, approximately 10% of them singletons, with just over 2% in the top ten. The source material was PBMCs, sampled before TCRalphabeta/CD19-depleted stem cell transplant. This clonotype originated in a child aged 2-15 years with inherited bone marrow failure, due to receive a stem cell transplant. The chain links TRBV12-3 or TRBV12-4 to TRBJ2-7, with a possible D match to TRBD2 (5 bases). This CDR3 is CASSLSRAATYEQYF. CDR3 bases: TGTGCCAGCAGTTTATCCCGAGCGGCGACCTACGAGCAGTACTTC.